These 21 T cell receptor beta chains originate from one sample sequenced in a study of shared clonotypes between healthy human individuals. Only in-frame clones appear in the TCRdb table, and some are missing; sequencing was by immunoSEQ multiplex PCR. Here the sample spans some 630,000 clones, approximately 96% being singletons. The naive CD8 population came from CD45RO-negative cells selected for CCR7, without terminally differentiated effector memory CD45RA+ cells. The sequenced material came from naive CD8+ T cells sorted from blood. Source of these receptors: a young woman in good health.

The chain has TRBV13 and TRBJ2-1, with 14 bases that match TRBD2. Germline CDR1 is PRHDT and CDR2 is FYEKMQ (reference sequence). J was trimmed by 8 bases and V by 5 bases; bases with no gene match: 11. The CDR3 consists of 17 residues. The CDR3 protein is CASSMGLAGEYRHEQFF. The DNA for the CDR3 is TGTGCCAGCAGCATGGGACTAGCGGGAGAGTATCGTCATGAGCAGTTCTTC.

The chain has TRBV7-9 and TRBJ1-1; TRBD1 matches at 8 bases. The CDR3 is 14 residues long. V lost 5 bases, J lost 5 bases, and 7 bases stayed unmatched. Per the germline V gene, CDR1 is SEHNR and CDR2 is FQNEAQ (reference sequence). The CDR3 DNA reads TGTGCCAGCAGCCTGAGACAGGGGCGAACTGAAGCTTTCTTT. As protein: CASSLRQGRTEAFF.

The chain links TRBV9 to TRBJ1-4; weak D call: TRBD1 (5 bases). The CDR3 has 14 amino acids. Germline V gene sequence: CDR1 SGDLS, CDR2 YYNGEE. Trimming removed 0 bases from V and 6 bases from J, with 9 bases in between. This CDR3 reads CASSVEGTHEKLFF. For the CDR3, the DNA is TGTGCCAGCAGCGTAGAGGGGACTCATGAAAAACTGTTTTTT.

The J gene is TRBJ2-1, the V gene TRBV28; tentative D call: TRBD2 (5 bases). V dropped 4 bases and J dropped 5 bases, with 15 bases sitting between them. The CDR3 contains 15 residues. CDR1 is MDHEN, CDR2 SYDVKM, per germline. The CDR3 coding sequence is TGTGCCAGCAGTTATCGGGTTGAGCGGAACAATGAGCAGTTCTTC. Translated: CASSYRVERNNEQFF. Drawing the rest from reference TRBV28 and TRBJ2-1, the complete variable domain is DVKVTQSSRYLVKRTGEKVFLECVQDMDHENMFWYRQDPGLGLRLIYFSYDVKMKEKGDIPEGYSVSREKKERFSLILESASTNQTSMYLCASSYRVERNNEQFFGPGTRLTVL.

The CDR3 loop is CASSFPGLAGYEQYF. CDR3 DNA sequence: TGTGCCAGCAGTTTCCCGGGACTAGCGGGGTACGAGCAGTACTTC. This chain links TRBV28 with TRBJ2-7; 13 bases agree with TRBD2. V trimming: 3 bases; J trimming: 4 bases; junction bases outside the gene matches: 3. Germline CDR1 and CDR2: MDHEN and SYDVKM. CDR3 length: 15 residues.

The chain joins TRBV7-9 to TRBJ2-1; tentatively, D is TRBD1 (5 bases). Looked up from germline, CDR1 is SEHNR and CDR2 is FQNEAQ (reference sequence). This CDR3 has 15 amino acids. The V end was cut by 6 bases, the J end by 9 bases, with 21 bases between. Here the CDR3 reads CASRGPANGPGEQFF. CDR3 DNA sequence: TGTGCCAGCAGGGGGCCCGCAAACGGGCCAGGTGAGCAGTTCTTC.

V is TRBV27 and J is TRBJ2-7; a weak D match, TRBD2 (6 bases). This CDR3 has 14 residues. V was pared by 5 bases and J by 2 bases, with 13 bases between. Germline CDR1 and CDR2: MNHEY and SMNVEV (reference sequence). CDR3 DNA: TGTGCCAGCAGTGCCTTTGGAGGGCCCTACGAGCAGTACTTC. This gives the protein CASSAFGGPYEQYF.

The chain combines TRBV7-9 with TRBJ2-5; D is undetermined. The CDR3 consists of 12 residues. Deletions cut 5 bases from V and 3 bases from J, with 7 bases between. Germline lookup yields CDR1 SEHNR and CDR2 FQNEAQ (reference sequence). The CDR3 nucleotides read TGTGCCAGCAGCCTTCTAAAAGAGACCCAGTACTTC. It translates to CASSLLKETQYF.

The chain employs TRBV9 and TRBJ2-2; D is perhaps TRBD2 (6 bases). Germline CDR1 SGDLS, CDR2 YYNGEE. This CDR3 is 16 amino acids long. V dropped 0 bases and J dropped 0 bases, with 9 bases sitting between them. Here the CDR3 reads CASSVVREANTGELFF. DNA for the CDR3: TGTGCCAGCAGCGTAGTGCGGGAAGCGAACACCGGGGAGCTGTTTTTT.

This rearrangement joins TRBV19 to TRBJ1-2; possible D gene TRBD1, 6 bases. The V gene's germline CDR1 is LNHDA and CDR2 SQIVND (reference sequence). This CDR3 has 15 residues. V was shortened by 4 bases and J by 4 bases, with 16 bases between the two germline ends. The CDR3 coding sequence is TGTGCCAGTAGTACCCAGACAGGAGCGGTCTATGGCTACACCTTC. Translation: CASSTQTGAVYGYTF.

The CDR3 loop reads CASSVDGEYSNQPQHF. The CDR3 bases are TGTGCCAGCAGCGTAGACGGGGAGTATAGCAATCAGCCCCAGCATTTT. The chain is built from TRBV5-6 and TRBJ1-5, with D hard to call. V lost 4 bases and J lost 0, with 14 bases in between. CDR1 and CDR2 from the germline V gene are SGHDT and YYEEEE. The CDR3 covers 16 residues.

Only a few counts were recorded for this clone. The J gene is TRBJ2-7, the V gene TRBV6-6; 7 bases agree with TRBD2. The CDR3 extends over 14 amino acids. CDR1 is MNHNY, CDR2 SVGAGI, per germline (reference sequence). The J segment lost 0 bases and the V segment lost 2 bases, leaving 1 base of the junction unmatched. This CDR3 reads CASSYGGDSYEQYF. The CDR3 bases are TGTGCCAGCAGTTACGGGGGGGACTCCTACGAGCAGTACTTC.

The chain combines TRBV16 with TRBJ1-2, with D uncertain. V lost 1 base, J lost 1 base, and 7 bases lay in between. This CDR3 has 14 residues. CDR1 and CDR2 from the germline V gene are KGHSY and FQNENV. The CDR3 nucleotides are TGTGCCAGCAGCCAATTTCCCAATAACTATGGCTACACCTTC. Translated, it gives CASSQFPNNYGYTF.

This clone is a singleton in its sample. The same CDR3 also results from other DNA sequences found in this sample. The V and J genes are TRBV7-9 and TRBJ1-1; D is undetermined. Germline V CDR1 and CDR2: SEHNR, FQNEAQ (reference sequence). V was shortened by 6 bases and J by 1 base, with 6 bases between the two germline ends. This CDR3 region has 12 residues. The CDR3 DNA reads TGTGCCAGCAGTCCGACGAACACTGAAGCTTTCTTT. As protein: CASSPTNTEAFF.

In the case of this clone: In the same sample, other DNA sequences code for this CDR3. The chain employs TRBV28 and TRBJ2-1; D is uncertain. The CDR3 contains 11 residues. V was clipped by 2 bases and J by 6 bases, with 2 bases between them. CDR1 is MDHEN, CDR2 SYDVKM, per germline. The DNA of the CDR3 is TGTGCCAGCAGTTTAGTCAATGAGCAGTTCTTC. It encodes CASSLVNEQFF.

The chain combines TRBV5-6 with TRBJ2-7; 8 bases match TRBD2. CDR3 length equals 14 residues. Germline V gene lookup returns CDR1 SGHDT and CDR2 YYEEEE. V was clipped by 4 bases and J by 7 bases; unmatched bases: 10. The CDR3 spells CASSTTGLAREQYF. In DNA, the CDR3 is TGTGCCAGCAGCACTACCGGACTAGCTAGGGAGCAGTACTTC.

The V and J genes are TRBV28 and TRBJ1-2; D unclear. There are 13 residues in the CDR3. Germline assignment: CDR1 MDHEN and CDR2 SYDVKM. V shed 6 bases and J shed 0 bases, with 8 bases lying between them. The CDR3 sequence: CASSVDPNYGYTF. The CDR3 DNA reads TGTGCCAGCAGCGTCGACCCTAACTATGGCTACACCTTC.

The V and J genes are TRBV29-1 and TRBJ2-1; D ambiguous. CDR3 length: 12 residues. V lost 7 bases and J lost 7, with 14 bases in between. Germline V gene lookup returns CDR1 SQVTM and CDR2 ANQGSEA. The DNA of the CDR3 is TGCAGCGGGGCCTCCGAGTGGAATGAGCAGTTCTTC. This encodes CSGASEWNEQFF.

The chain recombines TRBV6-5 with TRBJ2-5; TRBD1 matches at 9 bases. This CDR3 comprises 14 residues. V lost 8 bases to trimming and J lost 5 bases; unmatched junction nucleotides: 9. Germline V gene sequence: CDR1 MNHEY, CDR2 SVGAGI. Written as DNA, the CDR3 is TGTGCCAGCCACGAGGGGGACAGGGTTGAGACCCAGTACTTC. It yields the protein CASHEGDRVETQYF.

The rearrangement links TRBV27 to TRBJ2-1; D might be TRBD2 (5 bases). The CDR3 is made up of 12 amino acids. Per the germline V gene, CDR1 is MNHEY and CDR2 is SMNVEV (reference sequence). The germline V and J ends were trimmed by 4 bases and 10 bases, with 11 bases remaining between them. The CDR3 coding sequence is TGTGCCAGCAGTTCCCCGACTAACGAGCAGTTCTTC. This codes for CASSSPTNEQFF.

V usage is TRBV4-1 and J usage is TRBJ1-1, with 10 bases lining up with TRBD1. The CDR3 runs to 16 residues. Unmatched junction bases numbered 12, after V lost 2 bases and J lost 9 bases. Germline CDR1 and CDR2: MGHRA and YSYEKL. The chain's CDR3 is CASSQKSRDRGIQAFF. The CDR3, as DNA: TGCGCCAGCAGCCAAAAGAGCCGGGACAGGGGTATTCAAGCTTTCTTT.